A selection of T cell receptor beta chains follows, all from one sample in a study of T-cell memory formation after mild COVID-19. One entry per CDR3 protein, called by TCRdb with MiXCR from the 5' RACE reads. Here the sample spans under 700,000 distinct CDR3 sequences, roughly 20% being singletons. The specimen sequenced was PBMCs or a T cell subset sorted from them (not recorded which). The source is an adult woman who had mild COVID-19 (a few samples of this study predate the infection). Cell type and time point are not known. CDR3s leave out the opening cysteine and the closing phenylalanine or tryptophan. Fields, in order: J gene, clone size, V gene, CDR3 protein. A clone size is listed for some rows: how often the clone was seen (once, few, many), or a class if it is expanded.

TRBJ2-3,.,TRBV10-3,AISGQTADTQY
TRBJ2-3,.,TRBV5-1,ASSLYRGTDTQY
TRBJ2-7,.,TRBV7-2,ASSLGQDGEQY
TRBJ2-1,few,TRBV4-3,ASSSGRATYNEQF
TRBJ1-5,.,TRBV5-8,ASTRGYQPQH
TRBJ2-7,.,TRBV6-2/TRBV6-3,ASSVKLAGVHEQY
TRBJ1-5,.,TRBV6-5,ASSYSLHRISNQPQH
TRBJ2-7,.,TRBV30,AWSPPFGRIGGPSSYEQY
TRBJ1-4,.,TRBV5-1,ASSLEGRGREKLF
TRBJ1-1,.,TRBV11-2,ASSPSAGNTEAF
TRBJ1-1,few,TRBV7-6,ASSFLGDPSTEAF
TRBJ2-3,few,TRBV14,ASSSRYTDTQY
TRBJ1-1,.,TRBV19,ASSSQGARDTEAF
TRBJ1-6,few,TRBV7-8,ASSLVRRYYNSPLH
TRBJ1-1,.,TRBV12-3/TRBV12-4,ASSLLQDTEAF
TRBJ2-1,.,TRBV20-1,SARDLSGGYNEQF
TRBJ2-3,.,TRBV29-1,SVGQGAGDTQY
TRBJ1-1,many,TRBV30,ASRQGGEAF
TRBJ1-4,.,TRBV3-1,ASSSQGTNEKLF
TRBJ2-1,.,TRBV7-9,ASSSPQGTVFQF
TRBJ2-7,.,TRBV24-1,ATSDLGGHEQY
TRBJ2-7,.,TRBV5-1,ASSFPGREQY
TRBJ1-5,.,TRBV24-1,ATSDGGPQH
TRBJ2-1,.,TRBV7-9,ASSLSISVNEQF
TRBJ2-2,few,TRBV7-3,ASSTLAGVYTGELF
TRBJ2-2,.,TRBV20-1,SARDPWGRNTGELF
TRBJ2-1,few,TRBV20-1,SVRRDEQF
TRBJ2-2,few,TRBV7-3,ASSLTGLANTAGELF
TRBJ2-2,.,TRBV6-5,ASSYSGGPNTGELF
TRBJ2-6,.,TRBV5-5,ASSLRRDPYSGANVLT
TRBJ2-7,few,TRBV7-9,ASSYPGGEQY
TRBJ2-3,.,TRBV2,ASSEAELPQY
TRBJ2-1,.,TRBV7-2,ASSLGQGTYREQF